The clone carrying this T cell receptor beta chain was seen just once. This sample is drawn from a study of long-term antiretroviral therapy in people with HIV. Running of the v3.0 immunoSEQ assay took place at survey level. Clones were sequenced by immunoSEQ multiplex PCR, and TCRdb holds only the in-frame ones, with some missing. The sample contains about 25,000 clones, approximately 83% of which appear only once. Per donor, a minimum of one pre-ART and a minimum of two post-ART PBMC samples were available. The CDR3 covers 15 residues. Germline lookup yields CDR1 SGHRS and CDR2 YFSETQ. V was shortened by 7 bases and J by 0 bases, with 14 bases between the two germline ends.

This material consisted of unsorted PBMCs, taken 1.2 years after starting antiretroviral therapy. The chain recombines TRBV5-1 with TRBJ2-1; D tentatively fits TRBD1 or TRBD2 (6 bases each). This receptor was taken from a man aged 45-60 years with HIV. The CDR3 nucleotides are TGCGCCAGCGCGATCGGGGGCCGCTCCTACAATGAGCAGTTCTTC. Translated: CASAIGGRSYNEQFF.